This T cell receptor (beta chain) comes out of a study of cytomegalovirus exposure and HLA in healthy donors. The study, taken as a whole, reports: Under in vitro conditions, three CMV-associated chains were confirmed as specific for CMV antigens. It was around 160 TCR beta chains that were listed as cytomegalovirus-associated.

In this sample, this clone turned up a few times. The antigen remains unidentified. Use of 60 Vbeta and 13 Jbeta primers characterized the PCR. Here immunoSEQ multiplex PCR was the method, and the copy in TCRdb shows in-frame clones only, minus some. The sample has around 170,000 clones, approximately 85% seen once. The study sampled nominally healthy donors, though unrecorded immune exposures were likely. V lost 5 bases to trimming and J lost 6 bases, with 14 bases between them. The CDR3 runs 13 residues. Germline CDR1 and CDR2: MNHEY and SVGAGI. This TCR was sampled from a woman under 30 in good health and CMV-seronegative. This chain connects TRBV6-5 to TRBJ2-7; D possibly corresponds to TRBD1 (7 bases). Material for sequencing was PBMCs. In DNA, the CDR3 is TGTGCCAGCAGTCAGGGGGGTGGGACCGAGCAGTACTTC. Translation gives CASSQGGGTEQYF.